Each of the 27 T cell receptor beta chains below was sequenced from the same sample in a study of shared clonotypes between healthy human individuals (dated by TCRdb to 2018 to 2021). The library was prepared using the immunoSEQ multiplex PCR assay. The clones in this table, taken by TCRdb from immuneACCESS, are in-frame only. Not every clone is retained; where verified, under half of the shortfall comes from an unresolved V gene, and the cause of the rest is unknown. This sample is represented by some 650,000 clones; 97% of them were singletons. The ten largest clones represent approximately 0.057% of the sample. Sequencing used naive CD4+ T cells sorted from blood. This sample's cell subset or site label indicates: CD45RA+ positively selected. The receptors come from a woman younger than 45 in good health.

The chain is built from TRBV28 and TRBJ2-1; tentatively, D is TRBD1 or TRBD2 (5 bases each). Germline CDR1 is MDHEN and CDR2 is SYDVKM. V was cut by 5 bases and J by 13 bases, with 15 bases left in between. The CDR3 is made up of 12 amino acids. The CDR3 reads CASSPRGGPQFF. CDR3 bases: TGTGCCAGCAGTCCCCGTGGGGGTCCCCAGTTCTTC.

The J gene is TRBJ1-5, the V gene TRBV28; 7 positions match TRBD1. CDR1 and CDR2 (germline): MDHEN, SYDVKM. The CDR3 extends over 16 amino acids. V shed 2 bases and J 0 bases; nucleotides not matched to a gene: 4. CDR3 bases: TGTGCCAGCAGTTTACGACAGGGTTATAGCAATCAGCCCCAGCATTTT. Its protein product is CASSLRQGYSNQPQHF.

The chain employs TRBV5-1 and TRBJ1-2; D may be TRBD1 (6 bases). Trimming shortened V by 4 bases and J by 5 bases, and 12 bases separated the two germline ends. This CDR3 is 13 amino acids long. CDR1 and CDR2 from the germline V gene are SGHRS and YFSETQ. The CDR3 here is CASSPPGQYGYTF. The CDR3 DNA reads as TGCGCCAGCAGCCCACCGGGACAATATGGCTACACCTTC. The full variable domain, its missing parts supplied by reference TRBV5-1 and TRBJ1-2, is KAGVTQTPRYLIKTRGQQVTLSCSPISGHRSVSWYQQTPGQGLQFLFEYFSETQRNKGNFPGRFSGRQFSNSRSEMNVSTLELGDSALYLCASSPPGQYGYTFGSGTRLTVV.

The V and J genes are TRBV11-2 and TRBJ2-3, with unresolved D. This CDR3 is 15 amino acids long. V dropped 1 base and J dropped 2 bases, with 10 bases sitting between them. Germline-derived CDR1 and CDR2 are SGHAT and FQNNGV. CDR3 DNA sequence: TGTGCCAGCAGCTTAGTAGGGTTGCACACAGATACGCAGTATTTT. Protein: CASSLVGLHTDTQYF.

The chain carries TRBV5-1 and TRBJ2-1; 7 bases map to TRBD1. In germline, CDR1 is SGHRS, CDR2 YFSETQ. The CDR3 totals 16 residues. V shed 4 bases, J shed 0 bases, and the junction held 7 bases outside the gene matches. CDR3: CASSPSGTDSYNEQFF. In DNA, the CDR3 is TGCGCCAGCAGCCCGTCCGGGACAGACTCCTACAATGAGCAGTTCTTC. The full variable domain, rest sourced from reference TRBV5-1 and TRBJ2-1, is KAGVTQTPRYLIKTRGQQVTLSCSPISGHRSVSWYQQTPGQGLQFLFEYFSETQRNKGNFPGRFSGRQFSNSRSEMNVSTLELGDSALYLCASSPSGTDSYNEQFFGPGTRLTVL.

This rearrangement joins TRBV7-6 to TRBJ1-3; D is perhaps TRBD1 (6 bases). The length of the CDR3 is 15 residues. Per germline, CDR1 SGHVS and CDR2 FNYEAQ. V was pared by 4 bases and J by 4 bases, with 14 bases between. DNA for the CDR3: TGTGCCAGCAGCTCCTATACAGGGAAGGGAAACACCATATATTTT. It encodes CASSSYTGKGNTIYF.

This clone was seen once. The rearrangement uses TRBV19 and TRBJ2-3; no clear D. Trimming stripped 1 base from V and 0 bases from J, with 8 bases between. This CDR3 contains 15 residues. Germline V gene data show CDR1 as LNHDA and CDR2 as SQIVND (reference sequence). This chain's CDR3 is CASSIGRSSTDTQYF. Here the CDR3 DNA reads TGTGCCAGTAGTATAGGACGGTCTAGCACAGATACGCAGTATTTT.

The V gene is TRBV5-4, the J gene TRBJ2-5, with no clear D. The DNA end is a closer match to TRBJ2-7, so the J assignment may be wrong. Germline values: CDR1 SGHNT, CDR2 YYREEE (reference sequence). The CDR3 spans 15 residues. The CDR3 sequence is CASSLKVRQVDEQYF. CDR3 sequence (DNA): TGTGCCAGCAGCTTGAAGGTTAGGCAGGTTGACGAGCAGTACTTC.

The V call is TRBV15, the J call TRBJ2-5; D is possibly TRBD2 (5 bases). V was cut by 0 bases and J by 7 bases, with 12 bases left in between. Germline CDR1 is LNHNV and CDR2 is YYDKDF (reference sequence). This CDR3 region has 14 residues. The CDR3 loop reads CATSRDNGEGTQYF. CDR3 DNA: TGTGCCACCAGCAGAGATAACGGCGAGGGGACCCAGTACTTC. Full variable domain (rest looked up from reference TRBV15 and TRBJ2-5): DAMVIQNPRYQVTQFGKPVTLSCSQTLNHNVMYWYQQKSSQAPKLLFHYYDKDFNNEADTPDNFQSRRPNTSFCFLDIRSPGLGDTAMYLCATSRDNGEGTQYFGPGTRLLVL.

The J gene is TRBJ1-1, the V gene TRBV18, with 7 bases aligning to TRBD1. Germline lookup yields CDR1 KGHSH and CDR2 LQKENI. The CDR3 runs 15 residues. V lost 6 bases, J lost 6 bases, and 13 bases stayed unmatched. Here the CDR3 reads CASSPFGQGGPEAFF. The CDR3 coding sequence is TGTGCCAGCTCCCCCTTCGGGCAGGGGGGACCTGAAGCTTTCTTT.

This rearrangement joins TRBV6-6 to TRBJ2-2, with D maybe TRBD1 (7 bases). Between the trimmed V and J ends, which lost 4 bases and 5 bases, there was a span of 8 bases. The CDR3 has 13 residues. The germline CDR1 and CDR2 sequences are MNHNY and SVGAGI (reference sequence). The CDR3 nucleotides read TGTGCCAGCAGTTCAGGGGGGACCGGGGAGCTGTTTTTT. Protein product: CASSSGGTGELFF.

This clone was observed a single time. The chain is built from TRBV27 and TRBJ2-1, with 12 nucleotides matching TRBD2. CDR1 and CDR2 (germline): MNHEY, SMNVEV (reference sequence). J lost 0 bases, V lost 2 bases, and 5 bases had no gene match. This CDR3 is built from 18 residues. The CDR3 spells CASSLGLAGGSSYNEQFF. The CDR3 DNA follows: TGTGCCAGCAGTTTAGGGCTAGCGGGAGGGAGCTCCTACAATGAGCAGTTCTTC.

V is TRBV5-4 and J is TRBJ2-2, with 9 bases that match TRBD1. With V trimmed by 4 bases and J by 4 bases, 5 bases remained unmatched. CDR1 and CDR2 from the germline V gene are SGHNT and YYREEE (reference sequence). The CDR3 sequence is 15 residues long. The DNA for the CDR3 is TGTGCCAGCAGCGCCGGGACAGGGAGCACCGGGGAGCTGTTTTTT. Protein sequence: CASSAGTGSTGELFF.

This clone was seen a few times. The sample carries other DNA sequences with the same CDR3. This sequence joins TRBV5-1 and TRBJ2-5; no reliable D call. Per germline, CDR1 SGHRS and CDR2 YFSETQ. This CDR3 comprises 12 residues. The V and J ends lost 4 bases and 1 base respectively, with 5 bases between them. CDR3 residues: CASSTSQETQYF. The CDR3 nucleotides are TGCGCCAGCAGCACCTCCCAAGAGACCCAGTACTTC.

The chain uses TRBV2 and TRBJ2-3; 7 bases map to TRBD2. Looked up from germline, CDR1 is SNHLY and CDR2 is FYNNEI. The V segment lost 4 bases and the J segment 3 bases; nucleotides outside the gene matches: 4. This CDR3 comprises 14 residues. CDR3 loop: CASSVRLATDTQYF. Written as DNA, the CDR3 is TGTGCCAGCAGTGTGCGACTAGCAACAGATACGCAGTATTTT.

J is TRBJ2-7 and V is TRBV5-6; D unresolved. Germline V CDR1 and CDR2: SGHDT, YYEEEE. Trimming pared 4 bases from V and 5 bases from J, leaving 19 bases between. The CDR3 contains 15 residues. Here the CDR3 reads CASSTRQWLRHEQYF. The CDR3 DNA is TGTGCCAGCAGCACCCGTCAGTGGCTGCGGCACGAGCAGTACTTC.

CDR3 DNA: TGTGCCAGCAGTTCCGATTTGCAGCCCCAGCATTTT. This translates into CASSSDLQPQHF. This sequence joins TRBV28 and TRBJ1-5; D not resolved. The CDR3 spans 12 residues. Germline V lookup: CDR1 MDHEN, CDR2 SYDVKM. Deletions cut 4 bases from V and 7 bases from J, with 8 bases between.

The genes are TRBV18 and TRBJ1-1; TRBD1 might be the D (6 bases). With 7 bases removed from V and 6 bases from J, the gap between germline ends came to 12 bases. The CDR3 totals 12 residues. Germline CDR1 KGHSH, CDR2 LQKENI. Here the CDR3 reads CASYGGAAEAFF. DNA of the CDR3: TGTGCCAGCTACGGGGGGGCGGCTGAAGCTTTCTTT.

The chain recombines TRBV29-1 with TRBJ1-1, with D uncertain. With 5 bases removed from V and 3 bases from J, the gap between germline ends came to 16 bases. The germline V gene encodes CDR1 SQVTM and CDR2 ANQGSEA. The CDR3 has 14 residues. CDR3 in amino acids: CSVSSLGKDTEAFF. The CDR3 bases are TGCAGCGTTTCCTCATTGGGGAAGGACACTGAAGCTTTCTTT.

This clone occurred once. A read error may account for a junction end that differs from germline. The chain is built from TRBV10-3 and TRBJ2-7, with D hard to call. The germline CDR1 and CDR2 sequences are ENHRY and SYGVKD. This CDR3 is built from 12 residues. As DNA, the CDR3 is TGTGCCATCAGTGAGTCGGGGTTGTTTCATAACTTC. Its translation is CAISESGLFHNF.

The J gene is TRBJ2-1, the V gene TRBV7-8; TRBD1 agrees at 7 bases. The trim removed 1 base at V and 9 bases at J, leaving 18 bases unmatched. The germline V gene has CDR1 SGHVS and CDR2 FQNEAQ. The CDR3 spans 18 residues. CDR3 sequence reads: CASSLVRGIPRTSGEQFF. In DNA, the CDR3 is TGTGCCAGCAGCTTAGTCAGGGGGATCCCCCGCACCTCGGGTGAGCAGTTCTTC.

The chain links TRBV14 to TRBJ2-7; TRBD2 is a possible D gene (5 bases). Germline assignment: CDR1 SGHDN and CDR2 FVKESK. CDR3 length: 13 residues. V lost 1 base, J lost 6 bases, and 10 bases lay in between. CDR3 in DNA: TGTGCCAGCAGCCAAGTTCCTCGGGGCGAGCAGTACTTC. This codes for CASSQVPRGEQYF. Variable domain in full (rest from reference TRBV14 and TRBJ2-7): EAGVTQFPSHSVIEKGQTVTLRCDPISGHDNLYWYRRVMGKEIKFLLHFVKESKQDESGMPNNRFLAERTGGTYSTLKVQPAELEDSGVYFCASSQVPRGEQYFGPGTRLTVT.

This chain joins TRBV6-1 and TRBJ2-7; unclear D gene. The V gene's germline CDR1 is MNHNS and CDR2 SASEGT. Trimming left V 7 bases short and J 0 bases short, with 16 bases between. The CDR3 sequence is 15 residues long. The CDR3 protein is CASNPRPLDSYEQYF. CDR3 bases: TGTGCCAGCAACCCGAGACCGCTGGACTCCTACGAGCAGTACTTC.

The chain carries TRBV28 and TRBJ2-6; tentatively, D is TRBD2 (6 bases). Trimming stripped 6 bases from V and 1 base from J, with 10 bases between. This CDR3 contains 15 residues. Germline V lookup: CDR1 MDHEN, CDR2 SYDVKM. CDR3 coding DNA: TGTGCCAGCAGAATCGGGGGATCTGGGGCCAACGTCCTGACTTTC. Its protein is CASRIGGSGANVLTF.

The J gene is TRBJ2-1, the V gene TRBV27; possibly TRBD1 for D (6 bases). CDR1 and CDR2 (germline): MNHEY, SMNVEV (reference sequence). The CDR3 extends over 15 amino acids. V lost 3 bases and J lost 6, with 15 bases in between. The CDR3 spells CASSFGGVMFNEQFF. The CDR3 DNA follows: TGTGCCAGCAGTTTTGGGGGCGTAATGTTCAATGAGCAGTTCTTC.

V is TRBV18 and J is TRBJ2-7; 8 bases line up with TRBD1. The V gene's germline CDR1 is KGHSH and CDR2 LQKENI. J lost 6 bases, V lost 0 bases, and 4 bases had no gene match. The CDR3 covers 14 residues. Here the CDR3 reads CASSPPDRASEQYF. CDR3 nucleotides: TGTGCCAGCTCACCACCGGACAGGGCGAGCGAGCAGTACTTC.

This clone was detected only once. This rearrangement joins TRBV6-1 to TRBJ2-7; D is undetermined. Germline-derived CDR1 and CDR2 are MNHNS and SASEGT. Trimming pared 3 bases from V and 5 bases from J, leaving 26 bases between. This CDR3 is built from 18 residues. CDR3 nucleotide sequence: TGTGCCAGCAGTGACGGTCTTAAGAGGCGGATCCGAAAGAACGAGCAGTACTTC. Residues: CASSDGLKRRIRKNEQYF.